These T cell receptor beta chains were read from a single sample in a study of radiation and T cells in renal cell carcinoma. Some clones are missing from TCRdb's copy, which holds only in-frame ones; the method was immunoSEQ multiplex PCR. The profile shows about 58,000 clones, roughly four fifths of them singletons. The starting material was blood, obtained from a patient whose treatment included radiotherapy and nephrectomy. The receptor set was obtained from a man in his 60s with renal cell carcinoma. Both conserved end residues are part of each CDR3. The order of the fields is clone size, D gene, V gene, J gene, CDR3 protein, CDR3 DNA. The D gene is left open where the match is weak. The size field is filled for only some rows; it gives once, few, many or a size class.

clone size: -
D gene: TRBD1
V gene: TRBV18
J gene: TRBJ1-1
CDR3 protein: CASSPRQGNPEAFF
CDR3 DNA: TGTGCCAGCTCACCGCGACAGGGAAACCCTGAAGCTTTCTTT

clone size: -
D gene: -
V gene: TRBV19
J gene: TRBJ2-1
CDR3 protein: CASSILEDLAHNEQFF
CDR3 DNA: TGTGCCAGTAGTATATTAGAGGACCTTGCTCACAATGAGCAGTTCTTC

clone size: -
D gene: -
V gene: TRBV4-3
J gene: TRBJ2-1
CDR3 protein: CASSQEYTSPPYNEQFF
CDR3 DNA: TGCGCCAGCAGCCAGGAATACACGAGTCCACCCTACAATGAGCAGTTCTTC

clone size: once
D gene: TRBD2
V gene: TRBV7-9
J gene: TRBJ2-3
CDR3 protein: CASILVLADSKDTQYF
CDR3 DNA: TGTGCCAGCATTCTTGTCCTAGCGGATTCGAAAGATACGCAGTATTTT

clone size: once
D gene: -
V gene: TRBV27
J gene: TRBJ1-1
CDR3 protein: CASSKDTVNTEAFF
CDR3 DNA: TGTGCCAGCAGTAAGGACACCGTGAACACTGAAGCTTTCTTT

clone size: -
D gene: -
V gene: TRBV15
J gene: TRBJ1-1
CDR3 protein: CATSRDGKGGTEAFF
CDR3 DNA: TGTGCCACCAGCAGAGACGGAAAGGGGGGCACTGAAGCTTTCTTT

clone size: -
D gene: TRBD2
V gene: TRBV9
J gene: TRBJ2-5
CDR3 protein: CASSVGPSGSAETQYF
CDR3 DNA: TGTGCCAGCAGCGTAGGTCCTAGCGGGAGCGCCGAGACCCAGTACTTC

clone size: -
D gene: -
V gene: TRBV9
J gene: TRBJ2-3
CDR3 protein: CASSARSFSSSSTDTQYF
CDR3 DNA: TGTGCCAGCAGCGCCCGATCCTTTAGTTCATCTAGCACAGATACGCAGTATTTT

clone size: -
D gene: -
V gene: TRBV11-3
J gene: TRBJ2-3
CDR3 protein: CASSFSGADFADTQYF
CDR3 DNA: TGTGCCAGCAGCTTTTCAGGGGCTGATTTCGCAGATACGCAGTATTTT

clone size: -
D gene: -
V gene: TRBV6-5
J gene: TRBJ2-1
CDR3 protein: CASSSSGGYNEQFF
CDR3 DNA: TGTGCCAGCAGTTCGTCCGGGGGCTACAATGAGCAGTTCTTC

clone size: few
D gene: -
V gene: TRBV11-3
J gene: TRBJ1-1
CDR3 protein: CASSGRSTEAFF
CDR3 DNA: TGTGCCAGCAGCGGAAGGTCCACTGAAGCTTTCTTT

clone size: -
D gene: -
V gene: TRBV11-3
J gene: TRBJ1-1
CDR3 protein: CASSLAQGWTEAFF
CDR3 DNA: TGTGCCAGCAGCTTAGCCCAGGGTTGGACTGAAGCTTTCTTT

clone size: -
D gene: -
V gene: TRBV30
J gene: TRBJ2-5
CDR3 protein: CAHSSQETQYF
CDR3 DNA: TGTGCCCATTCGTCCCAAGAGACCCAGTACTTC

clone size: -
D gene: -
V gene: TRBV7-9
J gene: TRBJ1-2
CDR3 protein: CASSPGQYYGYTF
CDR3 DNA: TGTGCCAGCAGCCCAGGACAGTACTATGGCTACACCTTC

clone size: -
D gene: TRBD1
V gene: TRBV30
J gene: TRBJ1-2
CDR3 protein: CAWSGDRGREGNGYTF
CDR3 DNA: TGTGCCTGGAGCGGGGACAGGGGGCGCGAAGGAAATGGCTACACCTTC

clone size: -
D gene: TRBD1
V gene: TRBV30
J gene: TRBJ1-4
CDR3 protein: CAWSASGQAVKKLFF
CDR3 DNA: TGTGCCTGGAGTGCTAGTGGACAGGCGGTCAAAAAACTGTTTTTT

clone size: -
D gene: TRBD1
V gene: TRBV19
J gene: TRBJ2-1
CDR3 protein: CATGTTGQAYNEQFF
CDR3 DNA: TGTGCCACTGGAACCACGGGACAGGCCTACAATGAGCAGTTCTTC

clone size: -
D gene: -
V gene: TRBV5-1
J gene: TRBJ1-2
CDR3 protein: CASSSPELGNYGYTF
CDR3 DNA: TGCGCCAGCAGCTCCCCGGAGTTAGGGAACTATGGCTACACCTTC

clone size: -
D gene: -
V gene: TRBV7-2
J gene: TRBJ2-4
CDR3 protein: CASTTGRGAKNIQYF
CDR3 DNA: TGTGCCAGCACTACGGGGCGAGGAGCCAAAAACATTCAGTACTTC

clone size: -
D gene: TRBD1
V gene: TRBV5-6
J gene: TRBJ2-3
CDR3 protein: CASSRDRGAGDTQYF
CDR3 DNA: TGTGCCAGCAGCCGGGACAGGGGGGCTGGAGATACGCAGTATTTT

clone size: -
D gene: -
V gene: TRBV11-3
J gene: TRBJ2-5
CDR3 protein: CASSREEETQYF
CDR3 DNA: TGTGCCAGCAGCCGAGAAGAAGAGACCCAGTACTTC

clone size: -
D gene: -
V gene: TRBV6-1
J gene: TRBJ2-1
CDR3 protein: CASSLLNEQFF
CDR3 DNA: TGTGCCAGCAGTTTGCTCAATGAGCAGTTCTTC

clone size: -
D gene: -
V gene: TRBV19
J gene: TRBJ1-3
CDR3 protein: CASSTFYSGNTIYF
CDR3 DNA: TGTGCCAGTAGTACTTTTTACTCTGGAAACACCATATATTTT

clone size: -
D gene: -
V gene: TRBV14
J gene: TRBJ2-3
CDR3 protein: CASSQMQSTDTQYF
CDR3 DNA: TGTGCCAGCAGCCAAATGCAGAGCACAGATACGCAGTATTTT